One and the same sample provided the 24 T cell receptor beta chains below, sequenced in a study of cytomegalovirus exposure and HLA in healthy donors. The PCR had 60 Vbeta and 13 Jbeta primers. Measured with immunoSEQ multiplex PCR; TCRdb has only the in-frame clones, and not every one. The profile shows just over 95,000 clones, roughly 79% of them singletons. Sequenced input: PBMCs. These TCRs come from a woman in her thirties or forties in good health and CMV-seronegative.

CDR3 nucleotide sequence: TGTGCCAGCAGCTTAGAAACAGGAACAACCTACGAGCAGTACTTC. Its protein product is CASSLETGTTYEQYF. The chain links TRBV7-8 to TRBJ2-7; weak D call: TRBD1 (5 bases). Trimming took off 1 base at V and 2 bases at J, with 12 bases between the two ends. The CDR3 loop spans 15 amino acids. Germline assignment: CDR1 SGHVS and CDR2 FQNEAQ.

This chain joins TRBV11-2 and TRBJ1-1; 7 positions match TRBD1. In germline, CDR1 is SGHAT, CDR2 FQNNGV. The CDR3 contains 16 residues. The trim removed 5 bases at V and 1 base at J, leaving 10 bases unmatched. The chain's CDR3 is CASSDRVGQPNTEAFF. CDR3 sequence (DNA): TGTGCCAGCAGCGACAGGGTAGGGCAGCCGAACACTGAAGCTTTCTTT.

The V gene is TRBV19, the J gene TRBJ1-6; D ambiguous. The ends were cut back, 7 bases at V and 12 bases at J, with 22 bases in the middle. The CDR3 sequence is 15 residues long. Germline values: CDR1 LNHDA, CDR2 SQIVND (reference sequence). The DNA for the CDR3 is TGTGCCAGTAATCCCCTCCGGCCTAGGGAGGGACCCCTCCACTTT. This gives the protein CASNPLRPREGPLHF.

This chain connects TRBV12-5 to TRBJ2-7; TRBD1 aligns across 10 bases. There are 14 residues in the CDR3. The J segment lost 6 bases and the V segment lost 5 bases, leaving 7 bases of the junction unmatched. Germline CDR1 is LGHNT and CDR2 is FRNRAP. DNA for the CDR3: TGTGCTAGTGGTATTGGACAGGGGGGATCCGAGCAGTACTTC. It encodes CASGIGQGGSEQYF.

The chain couples TRBV27 to TRBJ2-7, with D possibly TRBD1 on 5 matching bases. The CDR3 is 12 amino acids. Germline V gene sequence: CDR1 MNHEY, CDR2 SMNVEV (reference sequence). Trimming cost V 3 bases and J 6 bases, with 9 bases left between them. The CDR3 is CASSLQGSEQYF. The CDR3 nucleotides are TGTGCCAGCAGTTTGCAGGGATCCGAGCAGTACTTC.

This clone has only a few counts. The chain is built from TRBV5-1 and TRBJ1-5; 7 nucleotides agree with TRBD1. Trimming took 4 bases from V and 0 from J; bases not matched to a gene: 16. Germline-derived CDR1 and CDR2 are SGHRS and YFSETQ. The CDR3 has 19 amino acids. CDR3 region: CASSPGGDRRLSSNQPQHF. DNA of the CDR3: TGCGCCAGCAGCCCCGGAGGGGACAGAAGATTAAGTAGCAATCAGCCCCAGCATTTT.

The V and J genes are TRBV19 and TRBJ1-5; 7 bases match TRBD1. Trimming took 4 bases from V and 7 from J; bases not matched to a gene: 10. CDR3 length: 15 residues. Germline V gene lookup returns CDR1 LNHDA and CDR2 SQIVND (reference sequence). In DNA form, the CDR3 reads TGTGCCAGTAGTAGCCCGGGACAGCCCTGGCAGCCCCAGCATTTT. Protein sequence: CASSSPGQPWQPQHF.

The chain uses TRBV6-6 and TRBJ1-6; tentatively, D is TRBD1 (5 bases). V was trimmed by 0 bases and J by 7 bases, leaving 10 bases between them. Germline V gene data show CDR1 as MNHNY and CDR2 as SVGAGI (reference sequence). The CDR3 covers 15 residues. Here the CDR3 DNA reads TGTGCCAGCAGTTACTCTAGGGAGGGGAATTCACCCCTCCACTTT. It encodes CASSYSREGNSPLHF.

This clone was seen a few times. V gene TRBV2 combines with J gene TRBJ1-2; maybe TRBD1 (5 bases). This CDR3 is 12 amino acids long. Per germline, CDR1 SNHLY and CDR2 FYNNEI. Between the trimmed V and J ends, which lost 1 base and 6 bases, there was a span of 6 bases. In nucleotides, the CDR3 is TGTGCCAGCAGTGAAGGACAGAATGGCTACACCTTC. Its translation is CASSEGQNGYTF.

The rearrangement links TRBV5-4 to TRBJ2-7; 9 bases are a match to TRBD1. The CDR3 has 16 residues. The J segment lost 0 bases and the V segment lost 0 bases, leaving 4 bases of the junction unmatched. Germline V gene data show CDR1 as SGHNT and CDR2 as YYREEE (reference sequence). The CDR3: CASSLAGTGNSYEQYF. The CDR3, as DNA: TGTGCCAGCAGCTTGGCCGGGACAGGGAACTCCTACGAGCAGTACTTC.

This clone turned up a few times. CDR3 in DNA: TGCGCCAGCAGCTTGCTACAGGAAAGTGGCTACACCTTC. Translating it yields CASSLLQESGYTF. This chain links TRBV5-1 with TRBJ1-2, with a weak D call TRBD1 (5 bases). Per germline, CDR1 SGHRS and CDR2 YFSETQ. The CDR3 extends over 13 amino acids. Trimming took off 1 base at V and 7 bases at J, with 11 bases between the two ends. The whole variable domain, filled in from reference TRBV5-1 and TRBJ1-2, reads KAGVTQTPRYLIKTRGQQVTLSCSPISGHRSVSWYQQTPGQGLQFLFEYFSETQRNKGNFPGRFSGRQFSNSRSEMNVSTLELGDSALYLCASSLLQESGYTFGSGTRLTVV.

Only one count was recorded for this clone. J is TRBJ1-1 and V is TRBV29-1; D uncertain. The CDR3 extends over 11 amino acids. Trimming took off 4 bases at V and 3 bases at J, with 6 bases between the two ends. CDR1 is SQVTM and CDR2 is ANQGSEA in the germline V gene. This CDR3 is CSVVDYTEAFF. As DNA, the CDR3 is TGCAGCGTTGTAGACTACACTGAAGCTTTCTTT. Based on the CDR3 plus reference TRBV29-1 and TRBJ1-1, the full variable domain is SAVISQKPSRDICQRGTSLTIQCQVDSQVTMMFWYRQQPGQSLTLIATANQGSEATYESGFVIDKFPISRPNLTFSTLTVSNMSPEDSSIYLCSVVDYTEAFFGQGTRLTVV.

This clone was counted between two and nine times. J is TRBJ1-1 and V is TRBV2, with 7 bases fitting TRBD1. Germline V gives CDR1 SNHLY, CDR2 FYNNEI. This CDR3 contains 13 residues. Trimming cost V 7 bases and J 6 bases; bases outside gene matches: 8. The CDR3 DNA sequence: TGTGCCAGCAATGACGTCGGGACAGCTGAAGCTTTCTTT. As protein: CASNDVGTAEAFF. The variable domain in full, completed from reference TRBV2 and TRBJ1-1, reads EPEVTQTPSHQVTQMGQEVILRCVPISNHLYFYWYRQILGQKVEFLVSFYNNEISEKSEIFDDQFSVERPDGSNFTLKIRSTKLEDSAMYFCASNDVGTAEAFFGQGTRLTVV.

This clone was detected only once. This chain joins TRBV19 and TRBJ2-7; tentatively, D is TRBD1 (7 bases). Germline lookup yields CDR1 LNHDA and CDR2 SQIVND (reference sequence). Between the trimmed V and J ends, which lost 3 bases and 5 bases, there was a span of 17 bases. The CDR3 consists of 15 residues. The chain's CDR3 is CASSIRPGGIDEQYF. The CDR3 nucleotides are TGTGCCAGTAGTATTCGCCCAGGGGGGATCGACGAGCAGTACTTC.

This clone was recorded a few times. The genes are TRBV2 and TRBJ2-7; D is unresolved. CDR1 SNHLY and CDR2 FYNNEI come from the germline V gene. The CDR3 is made up of 14 amino acids. Deletions cut 4 bases from V and 2 bases from J, with 12 bases between. CDR3 sequence reads: CASSVSAGAYEQYF. Written as DNA, the CDR3 is TGTGCCAGCAGTGTCTCCGCAGGTGCCTACGAGCAGTACTTC.

This rearrangement joins TRBV10-2 to TRBJ1-1; 7 bases fit TRBD1. The germline V gene encodes CDR1 WSHSY and CDR2 SAAADI. V shed 2 bases, J shed 0 bases, and the junction held 0 bases outside the gene matches. CDR3 length: 14 amino acids. CDR3 coding DNA: TGCGCCAGCAGTGAGACAGGGGTGAACACTGAAGCTTTCTTT. Amino acids: CASSETGVNTEAFF.

The V gene is TRBV5-1, the J gene TRBJ2-1; 11 bases agree with TRBD2. Germline V gives CDR1 SGHRS, CDR2 YFSETQ. The CDR3 has 17 amino acids. V trimming: 0 bases; J trimming: 2 bases; junction bases outside the gene matches: 4. The CDR3 DNA reads as TGCGCCAGCAGCTTGGAGGGACTAGCGGCCCCCTACAATGAGCAGTTCTTC. Translating gives CASSLEGLAAPYNEQFF. Drawing the rest from reference TRBV5-1 and TRBJ2-1, the complete variable domain is KAGVTQTPRYLIKTRGQQVTLSCSPISGHRSVSWYQQTPGQGLQFLFEYFSETQRNKGNFPGRFSGRQFSNSRSEMNVSTLELGDSALYLCASSLEGLAAPYNEQFFGPGTRLTVL.

The chain recombines TRBV5-1 with TRBJ2-6; the match to TRBD1 covers 9 bases. The CDR3 spans 14 residues. CDR1 SGHRS and CDR2 YFSETQ come from the germline V gene. The J segment lost 1 base and the V segment lost 7 bases, leaving 0 bases of the junction unmatched. The DNA of the CDR3 is TGCGCCAGCGACAGGGGGTCTGGGGCCAACGTCCTGACTTTC. This sequence encodes CASDRGSGANVLTF.

The chain couples TRBV27 to TRBJ1-6, with a tentative D call TRBD1 (6 bases). The CDR3 runs to 17 residues. Germline V gives CDR1 MNHEY, CDR2 SMNVEV (reference sequence). With 3 bases removed from V and 6 bases from J, the gap between germline ends came to 18 bases. The CDR3 spells CASSFSRNRATNSPLHF. In nucleotides, the CDR3 is TGTGCCAGCAGTTTTTCTCGTAACAGGGCGACTAATTCACCCCTCCACTTT.

This CDR3 is CAGGTGRNQPQHF. CDR3 DNA sequence: TGTGCCGGAGGGACAGGGAGAAATCAGCCCCAGCATTTT. The J gene is TRBJ1-5, the V gene TRBV19, with 9 bases aligning to TRBD1. This CDR3 spans 13 amino acids. V trimming: 11 bases; J trimming: 4 bases; junction bases outside the gene matches: 6. CDR1 and CDR2 from the germline V gene are LNHDA and SQIVND (reference sequence).

The genes are TRBV6-6 and TRBJ1-2; possible D gene TRBD1, 5 bases. The V gene's germline CDR1 is MNHNY and CDR2 SVGAGI (reference sequence). The CDR3 contains 12 residues. V was clipped by 7 bases and J by 2 bases, with 8 bases between them. In DNA form, the CDR3 reads TGTGCCAGCAAGGCAGGGAACTATGGCTACACCTTC. Residues: CASKAGNYGYTF.

This clone was counted only a few times. The chain carries TRBV5-1 and TRBJ2-3, with 7 bases lining up with TRBD2. The CDR3 loop spans 15 amino acids. CDR1 is SGHRS, CDR2 YFSETQ, per germline. The trim removed 1 base at V and 1 base at J, leaving 3 bases unmatched. The CDR3 loop reads CASSLSGARTDTQYF. The CDR3 DNA follows: TGCGCCAGCAGCTTGAGCGGGGCCCGCACAGATACGCAGTATTTT.

This chain connects TRBV6-1 to TRBJ2-7; tentative D call: TRBD2 (6 bases). Germline V lookup: CDR1 MNHNS, CDR2 SASEGT. With 2 bases removed from V and 6 bases from J, the gap between germline ends came to 8 bases. The CDR3 is made up of 12 amino acids. The CDR3 nucleotides are TGTGCCAGCAGTGAATGGGGGGTCGAGCAGTACTTC. This gives the protein CASSEWGVEQYF.

The J gene is TRBJ2-1, the V gene TRBV9, with D possibly being TRBD2 (7 bases). Germline-derived CDR1 and CDR2 are SGDLS and YYNGEE. V dropped 0 bases and J dropped 7 bases, with 11 bases sitting between them. The CDR3 extends over 14 amino acids. This CDR3 is CASSVVQGGNEQFF. CDR3 DNA: TGTGCCAGCAGCGTAGTACAGGGAGGGAATGAGCAGTTCTTC.